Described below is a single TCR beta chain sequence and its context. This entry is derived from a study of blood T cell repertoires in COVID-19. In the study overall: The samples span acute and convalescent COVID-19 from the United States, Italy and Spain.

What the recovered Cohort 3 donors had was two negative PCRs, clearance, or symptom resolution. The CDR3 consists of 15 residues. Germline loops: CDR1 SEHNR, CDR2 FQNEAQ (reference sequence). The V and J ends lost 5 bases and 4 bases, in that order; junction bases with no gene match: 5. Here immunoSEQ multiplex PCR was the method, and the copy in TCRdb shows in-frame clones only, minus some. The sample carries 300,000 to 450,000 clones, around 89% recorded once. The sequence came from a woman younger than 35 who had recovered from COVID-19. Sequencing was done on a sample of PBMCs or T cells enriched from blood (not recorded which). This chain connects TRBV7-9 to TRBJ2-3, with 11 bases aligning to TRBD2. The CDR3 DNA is TGTGCCAGCAGCCATCATAGCGGGGGGGCAGATACGCAGTATTTT. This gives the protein CASSHHSGGADTQYF.